Detailed here is one TCR beta chain. Its cognate antigen is unknown. This specimen comes from a study of identical twins. The CDR3 spans 12 residues. Germline-derived CDR1 and CDR2 are MDHEN and SYDVKM. Between the trimmed V and J ends, which lost 6 bases and 8 bases, there was a span of 12 bases. From the 5' RACE reads, TCRdb called clonotypes with MiXCR, one entry per CDR3 protein. Among 220,000 or so distinct CDR3 sequences, roughly 7% were seen once, and the ten largest hold roughly 3.6%. Study conclusions and caveats: Within cord blood, abundant beta clonotypes carried fewer insertions, but memory repertoires showed no such trend. Sequences that were out-of-frame, alpha and twin-shared displayed an excess of low generation probability. Potential partial confounding of zero-insertion analyses by invariant MAIT and iNKT cells was noted. Models underpredicted monozygotic twin sharing of out-of-frame TCR alpha.

The same specimen was also included in a second study, on yellow fever vaccine responses in identical twins.

The chain is built from TRBV28 and TRBJ2-3; D possibly corresponds to TRBD2 (5 bases). This clonotype was sampled from a woman between 18 and 30 years old in good health. The sequencing input was memory (CD45RO+) T cells sorted from blood. The CDR3 bases are TGTGCCAGCAGCATCGGGATGGCTACGCAGTATTTT. Protein sequence: CASSIGMATQYF.